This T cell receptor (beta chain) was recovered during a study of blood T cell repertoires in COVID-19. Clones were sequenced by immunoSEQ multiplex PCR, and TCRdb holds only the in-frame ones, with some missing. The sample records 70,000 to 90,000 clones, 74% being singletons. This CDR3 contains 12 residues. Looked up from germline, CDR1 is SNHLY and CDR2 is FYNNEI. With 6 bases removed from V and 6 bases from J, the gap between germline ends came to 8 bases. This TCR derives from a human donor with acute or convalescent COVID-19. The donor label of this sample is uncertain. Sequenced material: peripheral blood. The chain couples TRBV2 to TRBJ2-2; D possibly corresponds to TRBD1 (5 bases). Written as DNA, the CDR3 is TGTGCCAGCAGAGAACAGGCCGGGGAGCTGTTTTTT. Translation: CASREQAGELFF.